The sequence of this T cell receptor beta chain was determined in a study of technical replicates of blood from a few donors. Sequencing used immunoSEQ multiplex PCR; TCRdb keeps in-frame clones, though not all of them. The profile shows 98,000 or so clones, approximately 95% of them singletons. The germline V gene encodes CDR1 SGHRS and CDR2 YFSETQ. The CDR3 is 16 residues long. The V gene lost 2 bases and the J gene lost 0 bases, with 13 bases spanning the gap. The chain uses TRBV5-1 and TRBJ2-3; D is perhaps TRBD2 (5 bases). The sequenced sample was T cells isolated from PBMCs. The source is a human donor in good health. In nucleotides, the CDR3 is TGCGCCAGCAGCTTTAAAAGCGGCACTAGCACAGATACGCAGTATTTT. It encodes CASSFKSGTSTDTQYF.